This is a list of T cell receptor beta chains from one sample in a study of T cell responses to AZD1222 COVID-19 vaccine. Assay used: immunoSEQ multiplex PCR; TCRdb lists only in-frame clones, some missing. Of about 150,000 clones listed, 80% to 90% are singletons. Specimen: peripheral blood, collected on day 0 of MenACWY control vaccination. Receptor source: an adult in good health. Each CDR3 is given with its conserved first and last residue. The D gene is left open where the match is weak. Rows give clone size only sometimes, using once, few, many, or a class for an expanded clone.

TRBD2,.,TRBJ2-1,TRBV2,CASSGSGTYYNEQFF,TGTGCCAGCAGTGGGAGCGGGACTTACTACAATGAGCAGTTCTTC
.,.,TRBJ2-3,TRBV6-5,CASSSAAGADTQYF,TGTGCCAGCAGCTCAGCGGCCGGGGCAGATACGCAGTATTTT
.,.,TRBJ1-3,TRBV27,CASNTAVRGGNTIYF,TGTGCCAGCAACACCGCCGTGAGGGGCGGAAACACCATATATTTT
.,.,TRBJ1-2,TRBV20-1,CSATAIGGYTF,TGCAGTGCTACCGCCATCGGTGGCTACACCTTC
TRBD1,.,TRBJ2-3,TRBV7-2,CASSAGQGSTDTQYF,TGTGCCAGCAGCGCGGGACAGGGAAGCACAGATACGCAGTATTTT
.,.,TRBJ2-6,TRBV27,CASSLIRDISSGANVLTF,TGTGCCAGCAGTTTAATCAGGGATATTAGCTCTGGGGCCAACGTCCTGACTTTC
TRBD2,.,TRBJ2-7,TRBV10-3,CAIRPGLEISNEQYF,TGTGCCATCAGACCGGGACTAGAAATTTCGAACGAGCAGTACTTC
.,.,TRBJ2-6,TRBV28,CASSLLGARGANVLTF,TGTGCCAGCAGTTTATTGGGGGCTCGTGGGGCCAACGTCCTGACTTTC
.,.,TRBJ1-4,TRBV12-3/TRBV12-4,CASTEGGEKLFF,TGTGCCAGCACCGAAGGGGGTGAAAAACTGTTTTTT
.,.,TRBJ2-1,TRBV6-4,CASSSSASSYNEQFF,TGTGCCAGCAGTTCCTCAGCAAGTTCCTACAATGAGCAGTTCTTC
.,.,TRBJ2-7,TRBV5-6,CASSFTGYEQYF,TGTGCCAGCAGCTTTACCGGATACGAGCAGTACTTC
TRBD1,once,TRBJ2-3,TRBV28,CASSLLHRDRVTDTQYF,TGTGCCAGCAGTCTCCTACACCGGGACAGGGTGACAGATACGCAGTATTTT
.,.,TRBJ1-3,TRBV7-9,CASRRGTGQNTIYF,TGTGCCAGCAGGAGGGGAACAGGGCAAAACACCATATATTTT
.,.,TRBJ1-1,TRBV5-1,CASSLLGDSNTEAFF,TGCGCCAGCAGCCTTCTGGGGGACTCGAACACTGAAGCTTTCTTT
TRBD1,once,TRBJ1-3,TRBV14,CASSPGGGNTIYF,TGTGCCAGCTCTCCAGGGGGTGGAAACACCATATATTTT
.,.,TRBJ2-7,TRBV11-3,CASSYRGTRTYEQYF,TGTGCCAGCAGCTACCGAGGGACTCGTACCTACGAGCAGTACTTC
.,.,TRBJ1-1,TRBV2,CASSEQFNTEAFF,TGTGCCAGCAGTGAACAGTTTAACACTGAAGCTTTCTTT
.,.,TRBJ2-1,TRBV2,CASSDYAEQFF,TGTGCCAGCAGTGATTACGCAGAGCAGTTCTTC
.,.,TRBJ2-1,TRBV9,CASSPLLNEQFF,TGTGCCAGCAGCCCCCTACTAAATGAGCAGTTCTTC
TRBD1,once,TRBJ1-2,TRBV10-2,CASSDPGDRDYLNYGYTF,TGCGCCAGCAGTGATCCTGGGGACAGGGACTACCTTAACTATGGCTACACCTTC
TRBD1,.,TRBJ1-5,TRBV19,CASRGQSINQPQHF,TGTGCCAGTAGGGGACAGTCTATCAATCAGCCCCAGCATTTT
TRBD1,.,TRBJ2-2,TRBV7-9,CASSWGPGTGDTGELFF,TGTGCCAGCAGCTGGGGCCCGGGGACAGGGGACACCGGGGAGCTGTTTTTT
TRBD2,.,TRBJ2-2,TRBV6-5,CASSSGGTRNTGELFF,TGTGCCAGCAGTTCAGGAGGGACTAGGAACACCGGGGAGCTGTTTTTT
.,.,TRBJ1-2,TRBV2,CASSSTREARYTF,TGTGCCAGCTCTAGCACGAGGGAGGCTCGCTACACCTTC
TRBD1,.,TRBJ1-1,TRBV28,CASSLSVRGSNTEAFF,TGTGCCAGCAGTTTATCGGTCAGGGGGTCGAACACTGAAGCTTTCTTT
.,.,TRBJ1-2,TRBV11-2,CASSLVVSHYGYTF,TGTGCCAGCAGCTTGGTTGTTAGCCACTATGGCTACACCTTC
.,.,TRBJ1-2,TRBV5-1,CASSLGGVNYGYTF,TGCGCCAGCAGCTTGGGAGGGGTAAACTATGGCTACACCTTC
.,once,TRBJ1-1,TRBV3-1/TRBV3-2,CASSHGGRTEAFF,TGTGCCAGCAGCCACGGGGGGCGTACTGAAGCTTTCTTT
.,.,TRBJ2-2,TRBV19,CASNSLRTLAGTGELFF,TGTGCCAGTAACTCCCTAAGGACCCTGGCGGGCACCGGGGAGCTGTTTTTT